The count of the clone carrying this T cell receptor beta chain is one. The antigen is unknown. TCRdb keeps only in-frame clones here, not all; method: immunoSEQ multiplex PCR. The sample has approximately 90,000 clones, about 88% seen once. V dropped 3 bases and J dropped 2 bases, with 12 bases sitting between them. The CDR3 length is 15 residues. Per the germline V gene, CDR1 is SGHAT and CDR2 is FQNNGV. These data originate in a study of graft-versus-host responses after intestinal transplantation. The sample was unstimulated CD4+ T cells sorted from spleen or lymph node cells, taken before transplant. The source is a human donor who was the organ donor for an intestinal transplant. This chain links TRBV11-2 with TRBJ2-3; possibly TRBD2 for D (5 bases). The CDR3 spells CASSFLLAVTDTQYF. The DNA for the CDR3 is TGTGCCAGCAGCTTCCTGCTAGCCGTCACAGATACGCAGTATTTT. Filled out from reference TRBV11-2 and TRBJ2-3, the complete variable domain reads EAGVAQSPRYKIIEKRQSVAFWCNPISGHATLYWYQQILGQGPKLLIQFQNNGVVDDSQLPKDRFSAERLKGVDSTLKIQPAKLEDSAVYLCASSFLLAVTDTQYFGPGTRLTVL.